This T cell receptor beta chain originates from a study of blood T cell repertoires in COVID-19. Study-level background: COVID-19 samples, acute and convalescent, were from the United States, Italy and Spain. T cells, B-cell-depleted T cells, or PBMCs supplied cDNA or gDNA.

In the source study's methods: The authors estimated nucleated cell counts from reference gene primer amplification. The data were produced by immunoSEQ multiplex PCR, yet TCRdb's version contains in-frame clones alone and is incomplete. V, J and clone size reflect that table, while D and trimming were determined from the DNA. Of approximately 85,000 clones listed, roughly 90% are singletons. This clone was observed once. The trim removed 4 bases at V and 7 bases at J, leaving 11 bases unmatched. The length of the CDR3 is 15 residues. Looked up from germline, CDR1 is SGHDT and CDR2 is YYEEEE. The J gene is TRBJ2-1, the V gene TRBV5-6; 7 bases line up with TRBD2. The sequenced material came from peripheral blood. This TCR was sampled from a woman over 75 with active or convalescent COVID-19. Here the CDR3 DNA reads TGTGCCAGCAGCAGCCCTCTGGACGGGGGGAATGAGCAGTTCTTC. Protein: CASSSPLDGGNEQFF. The whole variable domain, remainder taken from reference TRBV5-6 and TRBJ2-1, is DAGVTQSPTHLIKTRGQQVTLRCSPKSGHDTVSWYQQALGQGPQFIFQYYEEEERQRGNFPDRFSGHQFPNYSSELNVNALLLGDSALYLCASSSPLDGGNEQFFGPGTRLTVL.